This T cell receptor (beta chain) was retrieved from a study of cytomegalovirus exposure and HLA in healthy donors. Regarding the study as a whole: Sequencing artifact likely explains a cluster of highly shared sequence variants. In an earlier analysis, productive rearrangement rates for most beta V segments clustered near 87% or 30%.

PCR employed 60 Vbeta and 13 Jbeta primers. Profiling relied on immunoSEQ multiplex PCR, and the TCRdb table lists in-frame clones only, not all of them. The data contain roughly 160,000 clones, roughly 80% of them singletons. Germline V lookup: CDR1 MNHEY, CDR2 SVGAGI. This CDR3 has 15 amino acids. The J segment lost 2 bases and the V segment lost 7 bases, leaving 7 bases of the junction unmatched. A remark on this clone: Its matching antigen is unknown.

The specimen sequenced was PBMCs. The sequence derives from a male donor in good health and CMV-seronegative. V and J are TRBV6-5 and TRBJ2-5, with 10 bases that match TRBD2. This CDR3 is CASKIPSGGQETQYF. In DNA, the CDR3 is TGTGCCAGCAAAATTCCTAGCGGGGGTCAAGAGACCCAGTACTTC.